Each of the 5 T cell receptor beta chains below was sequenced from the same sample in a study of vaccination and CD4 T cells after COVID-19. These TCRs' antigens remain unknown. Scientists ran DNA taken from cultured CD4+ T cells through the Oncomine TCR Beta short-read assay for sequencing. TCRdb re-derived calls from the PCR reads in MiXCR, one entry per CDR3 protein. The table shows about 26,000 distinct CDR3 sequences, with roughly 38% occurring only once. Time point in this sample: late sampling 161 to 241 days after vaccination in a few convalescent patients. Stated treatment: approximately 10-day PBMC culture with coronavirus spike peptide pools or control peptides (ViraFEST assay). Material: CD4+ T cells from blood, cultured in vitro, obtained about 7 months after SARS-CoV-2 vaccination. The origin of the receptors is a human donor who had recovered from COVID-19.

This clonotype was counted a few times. CDR3 nucleotide sequence: TGTGCCAGCAGGGAGGGACTAGCGGGATTTGTTAAAGAGACCCAGTACTTC. Translating gives CASREGLAGFVKETQYF. The V gene is TRBV28, the J gene TRBJ2-5, with 13 bases matching TRBD2. With 6 bases clipped from V and 3 bases from J, the junction kept 10 bases outside the gene matches. The CDR3 loop spans 17 amino acids. The germline CDR1 and CDR2 sequences are MDHEN and SYDVKM.

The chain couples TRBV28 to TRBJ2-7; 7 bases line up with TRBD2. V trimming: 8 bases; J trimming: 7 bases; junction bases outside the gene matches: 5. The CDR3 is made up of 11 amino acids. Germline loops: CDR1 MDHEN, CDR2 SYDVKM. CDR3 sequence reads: CASGRALEQYF. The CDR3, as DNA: TGTGCCAGCGGGAGGGCCTTGGAGCAGTACTTC.

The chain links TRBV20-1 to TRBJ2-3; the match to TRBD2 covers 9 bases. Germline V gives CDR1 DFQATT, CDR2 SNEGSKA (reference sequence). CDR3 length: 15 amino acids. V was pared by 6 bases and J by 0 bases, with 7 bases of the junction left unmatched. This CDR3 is CSAATSGDSTDTQYF. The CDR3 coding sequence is TGCAGTGCGGCGACTAGCGGAGATAGCACAGATACGCAGTATTTT.

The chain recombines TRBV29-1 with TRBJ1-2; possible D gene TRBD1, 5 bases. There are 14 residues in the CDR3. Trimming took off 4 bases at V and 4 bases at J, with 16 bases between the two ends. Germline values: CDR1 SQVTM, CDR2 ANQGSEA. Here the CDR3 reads CSVARDGGLYGYTF. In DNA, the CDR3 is TGCAGCGTTGCCCGGGACGGCGGCCTCTATGGCTACACCTTC.

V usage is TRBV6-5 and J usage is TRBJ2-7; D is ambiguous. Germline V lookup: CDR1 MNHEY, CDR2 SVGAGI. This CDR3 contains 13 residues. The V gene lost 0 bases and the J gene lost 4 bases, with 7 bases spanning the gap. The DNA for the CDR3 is TGTGCCAGCAGTTACTCAACAGAGTACGAGCAGTACTTC. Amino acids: CASSYSTEYEQYF.